A single sample is the source of the 31 T cell receptor beta chains below, sequenced in a study of T cells after yellow fever vaccination. MiXCR was run by TCRdb on the 5' RACE reads, yielding one entry per CDR3 protein. The sample has some 600,000 distinct CDR3 sequences, 9% to 15% seen once. The starting material was PBMCs, obtained on the day of the yellow fever booster vaccination. The source of these receptors is a man younger than 40 who received the YFV17D yellow fever vaccine.

The table lists this clonotype with a few counts. This chain connects TRBV7-9 to TRBJ1-1, with 7 bases matching TRBD1. The germline V gene has CDR1 SEHNR and CDR2 FQNEAQ (reference sequence). The CDR3 length is 14 residues. With V trimmed by 5 bases and J by 13 bases, 16 bases remained unmatched. Here the CDR3 reads CASSQPGTADCVFF. Written as DNA, the CDR3 is TGTGCCAGCAGCCAACCAGGGACAGCAGACTGTGTTTTCTTT.

This chain joins TRBV7-8 and TRBJ2-1, with D tentatively TRBD2 (6 bases). Per the germline V gene, CDR1 is SGHVS and CDR2 is FQNEAQ. This CDR3 region has 20 residues. With 5 bases removed from V and 0 bases from J, the gap between germline ends came to 26 bases. The CDR3 DNA sequence: TGTGCCAGCAGCCAAAGCACTGGGACTCCTACTTCGGACTCCTACAATGAGCAGTTCTTC. Residues: CASSQSTGTPTSDSYNEQFF.

The chain combines TRBV4-2 with TRBJ2-7; D is possibly TRBD1 (6 bases). The length of the CDR3 is 14 residues. Germline lookup yields CDR1 LGHNA and CDR2 YNFKEQ. Trimming took 2 bases from V and 0 from J, leaving 8 bases between them. The DNA for the CDR3 is TGTGCCAGCAGCCAATGGGACACCTCCTACGAGCAGTACTTC. Encoded protein: CASSQWDTSYEQYF.

This clonotype was recorded a few times. The chain uses TRBV7-2 and TRBJ2-7; TRBD2 might be the D (6 bases). The V end was cut by 5 bases, the J end by 3 bases, with 17 bases between. The CDR3 is 15 amino acids. Germline CDR1 and CDR2: SGHTA and FQGNSA. In DNA, the CDR3 is TGTGCCAGCAGCCCCGGGATAGCGGAGGGCTACGAGCAGTACTTC. It encodes CASSPGIAEGYEQYF.

This clonotype was seen only a few times. This rearrangement joins TRBV12-3 or TRBV12-4 to TRBJ1-1; 10 bases line up with TRBD1. The CDR3 has 14 amino acids. V trimming: 6 bases; J trimming: 3 bases; junction bases outside the gene matches: 4. The CDR3 protein is CASRRQGADTEAFF. CDR3 nucleotides: TGTGCCAGCAGAAGACAGGGGGCGGACACTGAAGCTTTCTTT.

This clonotype came up a few times. The J gene is TRBJ2-7, the V gene TRBV21-1. TRBV21-1 corresponds to a pseudogene. There are 11 residues in the CDR3. CDR3 sequence reads: CASSKYNEQYF. The CDR3, as DNA: TGTGCCAGCAGCAAGTATAATGAGCAGTACTTC.

This clonotype was seen a few times. The chain joins TRBV18 to TRBJ2-6, with D tentatively TRBD1 or TRBD2 (5 bases each). Germline V gene data show CDR1 as KGHSH and CDR2 as LQKENI. V gave up 6 bases and J gave up 0 bases, with 15 bases separating them. The CDR3 has 17 residues. This CDR3 is CASSPRDVFSGANVLTF. CDR3 sequence (DNA): TGTGCCAGCTCGCCTCGGGACGTATTCTCTGGGGCCAACGTCCTGACTTTC.

This clonotype was detected a few times. The chain recombines TRBV4-2 with TRBJ2-1; D is unresolved. This CDR3 region has 16 residues. V lost 1 base, J lost 7 bases, and 17 bases lay in between. CDR1 is LGHNA, CDR2 YNFKEQ, per germline. The CDR3 protein is CASSQGDLSPRNEQFF. The CDR3 DNA sequence: TGTGCCAGCAGCCAAGGGGATCTCTCCCCAAGGAATGAGCAGTTCTTC.

CDR3 sequence reads: CASSQQDRRSTDTQYF. In DNA form, the CDR3 reads TGCGCCAGCAGCCAGCAAGACAGGCGAAGCACAGATACGCAGTATTTT. The rearrangement links TRBV4-3 to TRBJ2-3; a possible D gene is TRBD1 (6 bases). The CDR3 consists of 16 residues. The germline V gene encodes CDR1 LGHNA and CDR2 YSLEER. Trimming removed 3 bases at V and 0 bases at J, with 13 bases between.

The rearrangement links TRBV5-1 to TRBJ1-1; no clear D. V lost 6 bases to trimming and J lost 3 bases, with 12 bases between them. Germline values: CDR1 SGHRS, CDR2 YFSETQ. The CDR3 extends over 13 amino acids. The CDR3, as DNA: TGCGCCAGCACGGGCCGGCCGCACACTGAAGCTTTCTTT. It yields the protein CASTGRPHTEAFF.

In this sample, this clonotype turned up many times. The chain uses TRBV12-3 or TRBV12-4 and TRBJ2-5, with a possible D match to TRBD1 (5 bases). The V and J ends lost 3 bases and 3 bases respectively, with 8 bases between them. The CDR3 has 13 residues. The CDR3 nucleotides are TGTGCCAGCAGTTTCCAGGGAAAAGAGACCCAGTACTTC. Translation gives CASSFQGKETQYF.

The V gene is TRBV5-4, the J gene TRBJ2-1; 10 nucleotides align to TRBD2. Germline V lookup: CDR1 SGHNT, CDR2 YYREEE (reference sequence). Germline trimming cut 0 bases from V and 9 bases from J; bases unmatched to any gene: 9. CDR3 length: 16 residues. This CDR3 is CASSLGLAGDGGEQFF. CDR3 sequence (DNA): TGTGCCAGCAGCTTGGGACTAGCGGGTGATGGGGGTGAGCAGTTCTTC.

This clonotype was seen more than once but under ten times. The chain employs TRBV4-3 and TRBJ2-7, with D possibly matching TRBD2 (5 bases). V was clipped by 0 bases and J by 3 bases, with 12 bases between them. The CDR3 sequence is 15 residues long. From germline, CDR1 is LGHNA and CDR2 YSLEER. The CDR3 DNA follows: TGCGCCAGCAGCCAAGATTACGGGGTGAGCTACGAGCAGTACTTC. Protein sequence: CASSQDYGVSYEQYF.

This clonotype has just a few counts. The chain joins TRBV6-5 to TRBJ2-1, with D maybe TRBD2 (6 bases). This CDR3 spans 15 amino acids. Germline V gene data show CDR1 as MNHEY and CDR2 as SVGAGI. Trimming removed 6 bases from V and 7 bases from J, with 19 bases in between. CDR3 protein: CASRAGLFTRNEQFF. CDR3 coding DNA: TGTGCCAGCAGGGCGGGACTCTTTACCAGAAATGAGCAGTTCTTC.

This clonotype occurred once. The chain links TRBV20-1 to TRBJ2-3; 9 bases line up with TRBD1. Per germline, CDR1 DFQATT and CDR2 SNEGSKA (reference sequence). This CDR3 region has 16 residues. Unmatched junction bases numbered 14, after V lost 7 bases and J lost 3 bases. This CDR3 reads CSVLSVQGARTDTQYF. CDR3 DNA: TGCAGTGTCCTTAGCGTACAGGGGGCTAGGACAGATACGCAGTATTTT.

This clonotype was found a few times. This chain connects TRBV6-6 to TRBJ1-5, with a possible D match to TRBD1 (5 bases). The CDR3 is made up of 13 amino acids. Between the trimmed V and J ends, which lost 6 bases and 7 bases, there was a span of 13 bases. The germline V gene has CDR1 MNHNY and CDR2 SVGAGI (reference sequence). For the CDR3, the DNA is TGTGCCAGCAGAGGAGGGGACGGGCAGCCCCAGCATTTT. It encodes CASRGGDGQPQHF.

In this sample, this clonotype turned up a few times. The gene calls are TRBV20-1 and TRBJ1-1; no reliable D call. The V end lost 4 bases, the J end lost 1 base, and 10 bases lay between the germline ends. The CDR3 has 13 residues. In germline, CDR1 is DFQATT, CDR2 SNEGSKA (reference sequence). The chain's CDR3 is CSAMGLENTEAFF. CDR3 bases: TGCAGTGCTATGGGGTTGGAGAACACTGAAGCTTTCTTT.

J is TRBJ2-7 and V is TRBV10-2; 11 nucleotides line up with TRBD2. The trim removed 6 bases at V and 1 base at J, leaving 5 bases unmatched. The CDR3 length is 15 residues. Germline V gene data show CDR1 as WSHSY and CDR2 as SAAADI. The CDR3 nucleotides are TGCGCCAGCAGGGAGACTAGCGGGGTTTCCTACGAGCAGTACTTC. Amino acids: CASRETSGVSYEQYF.

This clonotype appeared a few times. The chain recombines TRBV29-1 with TRBJ2-1, with D maybe TRBD1 (6 bases). The length of the CDR3 is 11 residues. The germline V gene encodes CDR1 SQVTM and CDR2 ANQGSEA. Trimming stripped 3 bases from V and 14 bases from J, with 14 bases between. In DNA, the CDR3 is TGCAGCGTTGATGAGGCGAAGGGGGAGTTCTTC. This gives the protein CSVDEAKGEFF.

V and J are TRBV20-1 and TRBJ2-5; 7 bases match TRBD1. CDR3 length equals 13 residues. V gave up 6 bases and J gave up 5 bases; unmatched junction bases: 9. CDR1 is DFQATT, CDR2 SNEGSKA, per germline (reference sequence). As DNA, the CDR3 is TGCAGTGCCATATGGACAGGTTCGGAGACCCAGTACTTC. Its protein product is CSAIWTGSETQYF.

This clonotype showed up just a few times. V usage is TRBV7-2 and J usage is TRBJ2-1, with a weak D call TRBD2 (6 bases). The CDR3 length is 14 residues. Germline V lookup: CDR1 SGHTA, CDR2 FQGNSA. Deletions cut 5 bases from V and 5 bases from J, with 13 bases between. DNA for the CDR3: TGTGCCAGCAGCCCGCATCTAGCGAACAATGAGCAGTTCTTC. Translating gives CASSPHLANNEQFF. Looking up the rest from reference TRBV7-2 and TRBJ2-1 gives the full variable domain: GAGVSQSPSNKVTEKGKDVELRCDPISGHTALYWYRQSLGQGLEFLIYFQGNSAPDKSGLPSDRFSAERTGGSVSTLTIQRTQQEDSAVYLCASSPHLANNEQFFGPGTRLTVL.

The gene calls are TRBV29-1 and TRBJ2-3; TRBD2 matches 8 bases. The CDR3 contains 15 residues. Germline CDR1 and CDR2: SQVTM and ANQGSEA. J lost 1 base, V lost 0 bases, and 3 bases had no gene match. The CDR3 spells CSVEDLAGGTDTQYF. The CDR3, as DNA: TGCAGCGTTGAAGACCTAGCGGGCGGCACAGATACGCAGTATTTT.

The chain employs TRBV3-1 and TRBJ2-2; the D gene is possibly TRBD1 (6 bases). The V end was cut by 7 bases, the J end by 5 bases, with 20 bases between. CDR1 LGHDT and CDR2 YNNKEL come from the germline V gene (reference sequence). The CDR3 runs to 16 residues. CDR3 region: CASTLEVPRGTGELFF. Here the CDR3 DNA reads TGTGCCAGCACCCTGGAGGTCCCAAGGGGGACCGGGGAGCTGTTTTTT.

A few counts support this clonotype. This rearrangement joins TRBV14 to TRBJ2-7, with 9 bases matching TRBD2. This CDR3 contains 15 residues. Trimming cost V 2 bases and J 1 base; bases outside gene matches: 3. Germline CDR1 SGHDN, CDR2 FVKESK. The CDR3: CASSQLTSGSYEQYF. The CDR3 DNA reads as TGTGCCAGCAGCCAATTGACTAGCGGATCCTACGAGCAGTACTTC.

The chain is built from TRBV4-3 and TRBJ2-2, with TRBD2 identical over 7 bases. There are 17 residues in the CDR3. Germline CDR1 reads LGHNA; CDR2 reads YSLEER. V trimming: 1 base; J trimming: 0 bases; junction bases outside the gene matches: 5. CDR3 nucleotide sequence: TGCGCCAGCAGCCAAGGCGGCGGGACTACGAACACCGGGGAGCTGTTTTTT. Amino acid sequence: CASSQGGGTTNTGELFF.

V is TRBV7-6 and J is TRBJ2-1; 11 nucleotides align to TRBD2. The CDR3 is 15 amino acids. The germline gives CDR1 SGHVS, CDR2 FNYEAQ. V dropped 1 base and J dropped 15; count of bases not matched to a gene: 11. In DNA form, the CDR3 reads TGTGCCAGCAGCTTAGAACTAGCGGGAGCGGTTCGGCGGTTCTTC. Protein sequence: CASSLELAGAVRRFF.

The chain links TRBV7-9 to TRBJ1-3; D ambiguous. This CDR3 spans 16 amino acids. V lost 3 bases, J lost 0 bases, and 12 bases lay in between. Germline loops: CDR1 SEHNR, CDR2 FQNEAQ (reference sequence). Written as DNA, the CDR3 is TGTGCCAGCAGCTTGGGCACCAGGCACTCTGGAAACACCATATATTTT. It is translated as CASSLGTRHSGNTIYF.

The V gene is TRBV5-1, the J gene TRBJ2-7; no clear D gene. CDR1 is SGHRS, CDR2 YFSETQ, per germline. Trimming removed 4 bases from V and 2 bases from J, with 10 bases in between. The CDR3 consists of 13 residues. The DNA for the CDR3 is TGCGCCAGCAGCCGCCCGCAGCCCTACGAGCAGTACTTC. This gives the protein CASSRPQPYEQYF.

This clonotype has just a few counts. CDR3 DNA: TGTGCCAGCAGTTCCGGGACTGAGATCAGTCCCCAGCATTTT. Residues: CASSSGTEISPQHF. The V and J genes are TRBV27 and TRBJ1-5; D is perhaps TRBD1 (5 bases). Germline V gives CDR1 MNHEY, CDR2 SMNVEV (reference sequence). The germline V and J ends were trimmed by 4 bases and 10 bases, with 17 bases remaining between them. The CDR3 consists of 14 residues.

As for this clonotype: A read error may produce the germline difference seen at one junction end. The chain employs TRBV20-1 and TRBJ2-3; 14 positions agree with TRBD2. In germline, CDR1 is DFQATT, CDR2 SNEGSKA (reference sequence). CDR3 length equals 16 residues. The DNA for the CDR3 is TGCTGTGCTGCCGGACTAGCGGGAGGTCTCCCAGATACGCAGTATTTT. It translates to CCAAGLAGGLPDTQYF.

This clonotype was counted only a few times. The gene calls are TRBV27 and TRBJ2-5; 7 bases match TRBD2. Germline V gene data show CDR1 as MNHEY and CDR2 as SMNVEV (reference sequence). V dropped 7 bases and J dropped 2; count of bases not matched to a gene: 7. CDR3 length: 14 amino acids. CDR3 DNA: TGTGCCAGCACCCCGACTAGCAAACAAGAGACCCAGTACTTC. Translated, it gives CASTPTSKQETQYF.